This T cell receptor beta chain appears in the sequencing data of a study of cytomegalovirus exposure and HLA in healthy donors. 60 Vbeta and 13 Jbeta primers were used in PCR. Clones were sequenced by immunoSEQ multiplex PCR, and TCRdb holds only the in-frame ones, with some missing. The sample lists 100,000 to 150,000 clones, 83% occurring once. The CDR3 length is 15 residues. The germline gives CDR1 SGHRS, CDR2 YFSETQ. V lost 2 bases and J lost 3; bases outside the gene matches: 4. The specimen sequenced was PBMCs. The chain recombines TRBV5-1 with TRBJ2-5; TRBD1 aligns across 10 bases. The receptor's source is a girl under 10 years old in good health and CMV-seronegative. In DNA form, the CDR3 reads TGCGCCAGCAGCTTTAGCGGGACAGGGGAAGAGACCCAGTACTTC. Protein sequence: CASSFSGTGEETQYF.